Below, 21 T cell receptor beta chains from the same sample are listed, as sequenced in a study of cytomegalovirus exposure and HLA in healthy donors listed by TCRdb under 2017. The library was prepared using the immunoSEQ multiplex PCR assay. A mixture of 60 forward primers for TCR Vbeta segments and 13 reverse primers for TCR Jbeta segments was used in the multiplex PCR. TCRdb obtained this table from immuneACCESS and retained in-frame rearrangements with V and J assigned. These tables miss some clones; where compared with another copy, unresolved V genes account for less than half of the shortfall, and the remainder is unexplained. The sample table shows about 150,000 clones, and around 81% are seen once. The top ten clonotypes cover under 2% of the sample. The specimen sequenced was PBMCs. These receptors all come from a man aged 40-49 years in good health and CMV-seronegative.

This rearrangement joins TRBV6-6 to TRBJ2-7; TRBD2 agrees at 11 bases. This CDR3 is 12 amino acids long. From germline, CDR1 is MNHNY and CDR2 SVGAGI (reference sequence). J gave up 6 bases and V 6 bases, and 1 base lay outside the gene matches. CDR3 sequence (DNA): TGTGCCAGCAGCCTAGCGGGAGGCGAGCAGTACTTC. Translation gives CASSLAGGEQYF.

The chain is built from TRBV5-6 and TRBJ1-1; D is unresolved. CDR1 is SGHDT and CDR2 is YYEEEE in the germline V gene. The CDR3 is 12 residues long. Trimming removed 0 bases at V and 7 bases at J, with 7 bases between. CDR3 protein: CASSLVGGEAFF. The CDR3 coding sequence is TGTGCCAGCAGCTTGGTGGGAGGTGAAGCTTTCTTT.

Regarding this clone: The germline gene is not matched at one end of the junction; a read error may be the cause. The chain uses TRBV7-9 and TRBJ1-2; D gene uncertain. CDR1 is SEHNR and CDR2 is FQNEAQ in the germline V gene (reference sequence). This CDR3 is 15 amino acids long. CDR3 amino acids: CSSSFVPGGVDGYTF. The DNA for the CDR3 is TGTTCCAGCAGCTTTGTACCGGGAGGCGTTGATGGCTACACCTTC. The full variable domain, in which reference TRBV7-9 and TRBJ1-2 provide the parts outside the CDR3, is DTGVSQNPRHKITKRGQNVTFRCDPISEHNRLYWYRQTLGQGPEFLTYFQNEAQLEKSRLLSDRFSAERPKGSFSTLEIQRTEQGDSAMYLCSSSFVPGGVDGYTFGSGTRLTVV.

The chain couples TRBV5-4 to TRBJ2-7, with a possible D match to TRBD2 (6 bases). The CDR3 length is 14 residues. From germline, CDR1 is SGHNT and CDR2 YYREEE (reference sequence). V was pared by 5 bases and J by 0 bases, with 12 bases between. The CDR3 coding sequence is TGTGCCAGCAGGCGGGACGGATCCTCCTACGAGCAGTACGTC. Amino acids: CASRRDGSSYEQYV.

This rearrangement joins TRBV5-1 to TRBJ2-1; 8 nucleotides line up with TRBD2. CDR1 is SGHRS, CDR2 YFSETQ, per germline. This CDR3 is built from 16 residues. With V trimmed by 0 bases and J by 7 bases, 9 bases remained unmatched. The CDR3 here is CASSLGPAGDLNEQFF. DNA of the CDR3: TGCGCCAGCAGCTTGGGCCCAGCGGGAGATCTGAATGAGCAGTTCTTC.

V is TRBV14 and J is TRBJ2-1; TRBD2 matches at 9 bases. Germline loops: CDR1 SGHDN, CDR2 FVKESK. V gave up 4 bases and J gave up 6 bases; unmatched junction bases: 1. This CDR3 comprises 13 residues. CDR3 nucleotide sequence: TGTGCCAGCAGCCGCGGGAGGGTCAATGAGCAGTTCTTC. It translates to CASSRGRVNEQFF.

This clone has a single count. This chain links TRBV9 with TRBJ2-5; maybe TRBD1 (6 bases). V was trimmed by 2 bases and J by 2 bases, leaving 10 bases between them. Germline loops: CDR1 SGDLS, CDR2 YYNGEE. The CDR3 totals 14 residues. The CDR3 is CASSVTGAQETQYF. CDR3 nucleotide sequence: TGTGCCAGCAGCGTGACAGGAGCGCAAGAGACCCAGTACTTC.

This chain connects TRBV7-2 to TRBJ2-1, with 8 bases matching TRBD2. The V segment lost 4 bases and the J segment 3 bases; nucleotides outside the gene matches: 5. This CDR3 is built from 15 residues. The germline CDR1 and CDR2 sequences are SGHTA and FQGNSA. The CDR3 DNA reads as TGTGCCAGCAGCTCAAGCGGGAGCATCTACAATGAGCAGTTCTTC. This gives the protein CASSSSGSIYNEQFF.

About this clone: At one boundary the junction diverges from the germline segment, which might be a read error. The rearrangement joins TRBV7-9 to TRBJ2-1; TRBD2 matches 8 bases. This CDR3 has 12 amino acids. Germline V gene data show CDR1 as SEHNR and CDR2 as FQNEAQ (reference sequence). CDR3 in DNA: TGTTCCAGCAGCCATAGCGGGAAGGAGCAGTTCTTC. It is translated as CSSSHSGKEQFF.

The chain recombines TRBV30 with TRBJ1-4, with 7 positions matching TRBD1. The ends lost 3 bases at V and 6 bases at J; junction bases unmatched: 16. Germline V CDR1 and CDR2: GTSNPN, SVGIG (reference sequence). The CDR3 runs to 17 residues. The CDR3, as DNA: TGTGCCTGGAGGGGACAGAGGGCCATTTTGGGCTATGAAAAACTGTTTTTT. It encodes CAWRGQRAILGYEKLFF.

The chain recombines TRBV5-1 with TRBJ2-3; D unresolved. CDR1 SGHRS and CDR2 YFSETQ come from the germline V gene. This CDR3 contains 12 residues. The V end lost 6 bases, the J end lost 0 bases, and 5 bases lay between the germline ends. CDR3: CASTESTDTQYF. The CDR3 nucleotides read TGCGCCAGCACTGAGAGCACAGATACGCAGTATTTT.

This clone has only a few counts. This chain joins TRBV9 and TRBJ1-6, with D unresolved. The CDR3 consists of 15 residues. The germline V and J ends were trimmed by 0 bases and 7 bases, with 11 bases remaining between them. Germline values: CDR1 SGDLS, CDR2 YYNGEE. The CDR3 DNA sequence: TGTGCCAGCAGCGTAGGCCACAGACAAAATTCACCCCTCCACTTT. This encodes CASSVGHRQNSPLHF.

V usage is TRBV7-3 and J usage is TRBJ1-1, with 8 nucleotides matching TRBD1. Germline CDR1 is SGHTA and CDR2 is FQGTGA. J gave up 1 base and V 4 bases, and 2 bases lay outside the gene matches. CDR3 length equals 14 residues. CDR3 DNA: TGTGCCAGCAGCTCCGGACAGGGGAACACTGAAGCTTTCTTT. It yields the protein CASSSGQGNTEAFF.

This chain links TRBV11-2 with TRBJ1-3; TRBD1 is a possible D gene (6 bases). Germline-derived CDR1 and CDR2 are SGHAT and FQNNGV. The ends were cut back, 1 base at V and 2 bases at J, with 9 bases in the middle. The CDR3 is 15 amino acids. The chain's CDR3 is CASSLVAGAGNTIYF. The CDR3 nucleotides are TGTGCCAGCAGCTTAGTGGCAGGGGCTGGAAACACCATATATTTT.

The V gene is TRBV18, the J gene TRBJ2-1, with D maybe TRBD1 (6 bases). The ends were cut back, 4 bases at V and 7 bases at J, with 11 bases in the middle. Germline values: CDR1 KGHSH, CDR2 LQKENI. CDR3 length equals 13 residues. The CDR3 DNA follows: TGTGCCAGCTCACTCATAACAGGGAATGAGCAGTTCTTC. Residues: CASSLITGNEQFF.

The J gene is TRBJ2-1, the V gene TRBV10-3; the match to TRBD2 covers 12 bases. Per germline, CDR1 ENHRY and CDR2 SYGVKD. This CDR3 spans 13 amino acids. V shed 8 bases, J shed 4 bases, and the junction held 0 bases outside the gene matches. The CDR3 here is CAIGLAGYNEQFF. CDR3 bases: TGTGCCATCGGACTAGCGGGGTACAATGAGCAGTTCTTC.

This clone was picked up one time. The CDR3 coding sequence is TGTGCCAGCAGTGACGGGGGCGAGCAGTACTTC. Amino acids: CASSDGGEQYF. The V gene is TRBV2, the J gene TRBJ2-7; a possible D gene is TRBD2 (6 bases). Germline-derived CDR1 and CDR2 are SNHLY and FYNNEI. Trimming took off 3 bases at V and 6 bases at J, with 6 bases between the two ends. The CDR3 is 11 residues long. Looking up the rest from reference TRBV2 and TRBJ2-7 gives the full variable domain: EPEVTQTPSHQVTQMGQEVILRCVPISNHLYFYWYRQILGQKVEFLVSFYNNEISEKSEIFDDQFSVERPDGSNFTLKIRSTKLEDSAMYFCASSDGGEQYFGPGTRLTVT.

V and J are TRBV28 and TRBJ2-5; 7 nucleotides line up with TRBD2. This CDR3 comprises 12 residues. V shed 11 bases, J shed 5 bases, and the junction held 8 bases outside the gene matches. Germline V gene data show CDR1 as MDHEN and CDR2 as SYDVKM. This CDR3 reads CASRGVGETQYF. DNA of the CDR3: TGTGCCTCCCGGGGGGTTGGGGAGACCCAGTACTTC.

The genes are TRBV7-6 and TRBJ1-4; possibly TRBD1 for D (6 bases). Trimming removed 1 base at V and 6 bases at J, with 9 bases between. This CDR3 comprises 14 residues. The germline CDR1 and CDR2 sequences are SGHVS and FNYEAQ. In DNA, the CDR3 is TGTGCCAGCAGCTTAGTTTCAGGGGATGAAAAACTGTTTTTT. This codes for CASSLVSGDEKLFF.

V is TRBV6-1 and J is TRBJ1-1; 9 nucleotides agree with TRBD1. V gave up 6 bases and J gave up 7 bases; unmatched junction bases: 3. The CDR3 has 12 residues. Germline V gives CDR1 MNHNS, CDR2 SASEGT. The CDR3 DNA reads TGTGCCAGCAGAAAGACAGGGGGTGAAGCTTTCTTT. This codes for CASRKTGGEAFF.

The rearrangement uses TRBV5-6 and TRBJ1-1; D perhaps matches TRBD1 (6 bases). Trimming left V 4 bases short and J 8 bases short, with 18 bases between. Germline CDR1 is SGHDT and CDR2 is YYEEEE. CDR3 length equals 14 residues. The CDR3 bases are TGTGCCAGCAGCCAGGGGATGGGTAGCACCGAAGCTTTCTTT. This codes for CASSQGMGSTEAFF. Based on the CDR3 plus reference TRBV5-6 and TRBJ1-1, the full variable domain is DAGVTQSPTHLIKTRGQQVTLRCSPKSGHDTVSWYQQALGQGPQFIFQYYEEEERQRGNFPDRFSGHQFPNYSSELNVNALLLGDSALYLCASSQGMGSTEAFFGQGTRLTVV.